This T cell receptor (beta chain) was captured by sequencing in a study of cytomegalovirus exposure and HLA in healthy donors. Findings of the study overall: A previous analysis found most TCR beta V segments productive roughly 87% or roughly 30% of the time.

In the PCR, 60 Vbeta and 13 Jbeta primers were used. TCRdb's copy holds only in-frame clones and misses some; the assay was immunoSEQ multiplex PCR. The data show some 54,000 clones, around 70% seen once. On this clone: Its antigen is undetermined.

The CDR3 has 16 residues. The germline V gene has CDR1 SGHNT and CDR2 YYREEE (reference sequence). V shed 4 bases and J shed 3 bases, with 20 bases lying between them. The chain uses TRBV5-4 and TRBJ2-7, with D possibly TRBD2 on 6 matching bases. Material: PBMCs. The receptor was isolated from a man aged 18-30 years in good health and CMV-seronegative. As DNA, the CDR3 is TGTGCCAGCAGCGCCGGTGGGCGGGATAGGGTCTACGAGCAGTACTTC. Amino acids: CASSAGGRDRVYEQYF.